Listed here are 28 T cell receptor beta chains from one sample, sequenced in a study of blood T cells in healthy people across ages. The use of a sample-barcoded 5' primer and a J-beta primer mix characterized a second PCR of roughly 7 to 11 cycles. TCRdb analysed the 5' RACE reads with MiXCR anew, one entry per CDR3 protein. The table lists some 1,800,000 distinct CDR3 sequences, approximately 39% of them singletons. What was sequenced was blood. The receptors were sampled from a human donor in good health.

The chain employs TRBV5-6 and TRBJ2-7; D uncertain. The germline V and J ends were trimmed by 4 bases and 0 bases, with 11 bases remaining between them. The CDR3 consists of 14 residues. Germline V CDR1 and CDR2: SGHDT, YYEEEE. The CDR3 sequence is CASSPTTFSYEQYF. CDR3 nucleotides: TGTGCCAGCAGCCCAACGACTTTCTCCTACGAGCAGTACTTC.

This chain links TRBV18 with TRBJ1-1; possibly TRBD1 for D (6 bases). The V and J ends lost 1 base and 5 bases respectively, with 11 bases between them. CDR1 and CDR2 (germline): KGHSH, LQKENI. This CDR3 comprises 14 residues. The CDR3, as DNA: TGTGCCAGCTCACCACTTCACAGGGAGACTGAAGCTTTCTTT. It yields the protein CASSPLHRETEAFF. Complete variable domain (other parts from reference TRBV18 and TRBJ1-1): NAGVMQNPRHLVRRRGQEARLRCSPMKGHSHVYWYRQLPEEGLKFMVYLQKENIIDESGMPKERFSAEFPKEGPSILRIQQVVRGDSAAYFCASSPLHRETEAFFGQGTRLTVV.

The chain combines TRBV20-1 with TRBJ1-2, with D perhaps TRBD1 (5 bases). V was trimmed by 5 bases and J by 4 bases, leaving 11 bases between them. Germline V lookup: CDR1 DFQATT, CDR2 SNEGSKA (reference sequence). This CDR3 comprises 12 residues. As DNA, the CDR3 is TGCAGTGCTGGGGACTTATTCTATGGCTACACCTTC. Translated, it gives CSAGDLFYGYTF.

This clonotype was seen at least ten times. J is TRBJ2-7 and V is TRBV7-9, with 8 bases lining up with TRBD1. Germline V gene data show CDR1 as SEHNR and CDR2 as FQNEAQ (reference sequence). CDR3 length: 15 residues. V lost 2 bases and J lost 6; bases outside the gene matches: 9. The CDR3 reads CASSLPRTGSREQYF. Here the CDR3 DNA reads TGTGCCAGCAGCTTACCACGGACAGGGTCTCGCGAGCAGTACTTC.

This clonotype showed up just a few times. V and J are TRBV12-3 or TRBV12-4 and TRBJ1-4; D is perhaps TRBD1 (5 bases). V dropped 6 bases and J dropped 4 bases, with 15 bases sitting between them. This CDR3 contains 15 residues. The CDR3 DNA reads as TGTGCCAGCAGCAATGAGGGGCCGTTTAATGAAAAACTGTTTTTT. It specifies CASSNEGPFNEKLFF.

This clonotype was counted only a few times. The chain employs TRBV15 and TRBJ2-1; 10 bases agree with TRBD2. Germline CDR1 and CDR2: LNHNV and YYDKDF (reference sequence). V shed 0 bases and J 15 bases; nucleotides not matched to a gene: 11. The CDR3 spans 15 residues. The chain's CDR3 is CATSRERATSGLRFF. The CDR3 region has the DNA TGTGCCACCAGCAGAGAGAGGGCGACTAGCGGGTTGAGGTTCTTC.

The chain has TRBV15 and TRBJ1-2; tentatively, D is TRBD1 (6 bases). This CDR3 has 18 residues. Germline V gene lookup returns CDR1 LNHNV and CDR2 YYDKDF (reference sequence). Trimming took 2 bases from V and 0 from J, leaving 19 bases between them. CDR3 residues: CATSRPGDTSSSNYGYTF. CDR3 DNA: TGTGCCACCAGCAGACCAGGGGACACTAGTTCCTCTAACTATGGCTACACCTTC.

Of note for this clonotype: A read error may produce the germline difference seen at one junction end. V gene TRBV11-2 combines with J gene TRBJ2-6; no reliable D call. This CDR3 comprises 13 residues. The germline gives CDR1 SGHAT, CDR2 FQNNGV. The CDR3 nucleotides read TGTGCCAGCGGTACAATCGAGGCCAACGTCCCGACTTTC. It is translated as CASGTIEANVPTF.

Turning to this clonotype: One end of the junction is discordant with germline, which a read error may explain. J is TRBJ1-1 and V is TRBV7-8; 7 bases align to TRBD1. The germline gives CDR1 SGHVS, CDR2 FQNEAQ. The CDR3 consists of 12 residues. In nucleotides, the CDR3 is TGTGCCGGCAGCGACAGGGTCCCTGAAGCTTTCTTT. This translates into CAGSDRVPEAFF.

This clonotype was found a few times. The chain has TRBV6-2 or TRBV6-3 and TRBJ1-1; D uncertain. V shed 2 bases and J shed 0 bases, with 10 bases lying between them. The CDR3 has 15 residues. Germline V gives CDR1 MNHEY, CDR2 SVGEGT. The CDR3, as DNA: TGTGCCAGCAGTTACGGAGGACTCGTGAACACTGAAGCTTTCTTT. It codes for CASSYGGLVNTEAFF.

The chain uses TRBV10-3 and TRBJ2-7, with 10 positions matching TRBD1. V shed 6 bases, J shed 5 bases, and the junction held 7 bases outside the gene matches. Germline V gene sequence: CDR1 ENHRY, CDR2 SYGVKD. The CDR3 is 14 residues long. The CDR3 DNA sequence: TGTGCCATCAGCAGGGACAGGGGAGTGCACGAGCAGTACTTC. Its translation: CAISRDRGVHEQYF.

With respect to this clonotype: Its ends do not fully match the called genes, so a read error is possible. V gene TRBV18 combines with J gene TRBJ2-6; 8 nucleotides agree with TRBD1. Germline V lookup: CDR1 KGHSH, CDR2 LQKENI. The CDR3 is 17 residues long. Written as DNA, the CDR3 is TGTGCCAGCTCACCGGGACAGGCCCTCTCTGGGGCCAACATCCTGACTTTC. It is translated as CASSPGQALSGANILTF.

This clonotype was seen a few times. This rearrangement joins TRBV10-3 to TRBJ2-3; unclear D gene. The CDR3 consists of 12 residues. The germline gives CDR1 ENHRY, CDR2 SYGVKD. The germline V and J ends were trimmed by 2 bases and 4 bases, with 4 bases remaining between them. The CDR3 loop is CAISEPSDTQYF. CDR3 nucleotides: TGTGCCATCAGTGAGCCCTCAGATACGCAGTATTTT.

The chain employs TRBV28 and TRBJ2-1; D possibly corresponds to TRBD2 (6 bases). Trimming left V 7 bases short and J 2 bases short, with 12 bases between. The CDR3 consists of 14 residues. CDR1 MDHEN and CDR2 SYDVKM come from the germline V gene. The CDR3 DNA is TGTGCCAGCAATCCGGGACTCACCTACAATGAGCAGTTCTTC. Protein product: CASNPGLTYNEQFF. Full variable domain (missing parts from reference TRBV28 and TRBJ2-1): DVKVTQSSRYLVKRTGEKVFLECVQDMDHENMFWYRQDPGLGLRLIYFSYDVKMKEKGDIPEGYSVSREKKERFSLILESASTNQTSMYLCASNPGLTYNEQFFGPGTRLTVL.

This clonotype was counted a few times. The chain recombines TRBV20-1 with TRBJ1-5, with D perhaps matching TRBD1 (5 bases). V was pared by 0 bases and J by 7 bases, with 10 bases between. This CDR3 comprises 13 residues. Looked up from germline, CDR1 is DFQATT and CDR2 is SNEGSKA (reference sequence). Written as DNA, the CDR3 is TGCAGTGCTAGAGATCGGGGGGAACAGCCCCAGCATTTT. It translates to CSARDRGEQPQHF.

This clonotype has only one observation. The chain couples TRBV12-3 or TRBV12-4 to TRBJ2-4; TRBD1 might be the D (6 bases). The DNA end lines up better with TRBJ2-7; the J call may be wrong. The CDR3 covers 13 residues. The CDR3: CASSHRTACEQYF. The CDR3 nucleotides read TGTGCCAGCAGCCACCGGACAGCTTGCGAGCAGTACTTC.

The V and J genes are TRBV29-1 and TRBJ2-3, with a possible D match to TRBD1 (5 bases). This CDR3 spans 13 amino acids. V was shortened by 7 bases and J by 1 base, with 12 bases between the two germline ends. CDR1 and CDR2 (germline): SQVTM, ANQGSEA. The CDR3 DNA follows: TGCAGCGCTGACAGCCCCGGCACAGATACGCAGTATTTT. As protein: CSADSPGTDTQYF.

This clonotype was picked up a small number of times. The chain carries TRBV4-2 and TRBJ2-5; 11 positions match TRBD2. The DNA end is more similar to TRBJ2-7, so the J call may be wrong. Germline V gene data show CDR1 as LGHNA and CDR2 as YNFKEQ. The CDR3 runs to 17 residues. The CDR3 DNA reads as TGTGCCAGCAGCCAGGCGCTACTAGCGGGGGACCACTACGAGCAGTACTTC. Protein: CASSQALLAGDHYEQYF.

This clonotype was seen more than once but under ten times. This rearrangement joins TRBV7-2 to TRBJ2-4, with D unresolved. Matching the DNA end better, TRBJ2-1 makes the J call doubtful. Germline V gene sequence: CDR1 SGHTA, CDR2 FQGNSA. The CDR3 length is 14 residues. CDR3 DNA: TGTGCCAGCACCCCTGGGTGGGCCTACTACGAGCAGTTCTTC. It is translated as CASTPGWAYYEQFF.

The rearrangement joins TRBV29-1 to TRBJ1-1; D is perhaps TRBD1 (5 bases). CDR1 is SQVTM, CDR2 ANQGSEA, per germline. This CDR3 contains 12 residues. V dropped 0 bases and J dropped 7 bases, with 9 bases sitting between them. CDR3 DNA: TGCAGCGTTGAAGAGGGGACTATTGAAGCTTTCTTT. Translation: CSVEEGTIEAFF.

This clonotype was detected once. The chain recombines TRBV7-2 with TRBJ1-2; D gene ambiguous. V was clipped by 5 bases and J by 2 bases, with 15 bases between them. The germline V gene encodes CDR1 SGHTA and CDR2 FQGNSA. This CDR3 has 15 amino acids. The CDR3 bases are TGTGCCAGCAGCCCCCTGTTGAACATAAACTATGGCTACACCTTC. Encoded protein: CASSPLLNINYGYTF. The variable domain in full, with the rest retrieved from reference TRBV7-2 and TRBJ1-2, is GAGVSQSPSNKVTEKGKDVELRCDPISGHTALYWYRQSLGQGLEFLIYFQGNSAPDKSGLPSDRFSAERTGGSVSTLTIQRTQQEDSAVYLCASSPLLNINYGYTFGSGTRLTVV.

This clonotype was observed many times. This chain links TRBV29-1 with TRBJ2-1; no clear D gene. Germline CDR1 reads SQVTM; CDR2 reads ANQGSEA. This CDR3 is 11 amino acids long. V lost 4 bases and J lost 9, with 10 bases in between. In nucleotides, the CDR3 is TGCAGCGTTGTATCGGGTTTTGAGCAGTTCTTC. Residues: CSVVSGFEQFF.

This clonotype was counted ten times or more. The gene calls are TRBV6-2 or TRBV6-3 and TRBJ1-5, with D possibly being TRBD1 (5 bases). The CDR3 spans 12 residues. CDR1 is MNHEY and CDR2 is SVGEGT in the germline V gene. Trimming removed 5 bases from V and 7 bases from J, with 9 bases in between. The DNA for the CDR3 is TGTGCCAGCAGTCCTAGGGGCCAGCCCCAGCATTTT. Its protein is CASSPRGQPQHF.

The chain joins TRBV5-1 to TRBJ1-3, with D unclear. Germline CDR1 is SGHRS and CDR2 is YFSETQ. The CDR3 is made up of 16 amino acids. The V and J ends lost 0 bases and 0 bases respectively, with 10 bases between them. CDR3 residues: CASSLGAAFSGNTIYF. CDR3 in DNA: TGCGCCAGCAGCTTGGGGGCAGCCTTCTCTGGAAACACCATATATTTT.

There are a few counts of this clonotype. The chain has TRBV28 and TRBJ2-1, with 10 nucleotides matching TRBD2. There are 16 residues in the CDR3. With 4 bases clipped from V and 8 bases from J, the junction kept 11 bases outside the gene matches. Germline V lookup: CDR1 MDHEN, CDR2 SYDVKM. This chain's CDR3 is CASSSYTAGGLYEQFF. In DNA form, the CDR3 reads TGTGCCAGCAGTTCCTATACAGCGGGGGGGCTGTATGAGCAGTTCTTC.

Only a few counts were recorded for this clonotype. J is TRBJ2-7 and V is TRBV28; perhaps TRBD1 as D (6 bases). Deletions cut 7 bases from V and 4 bases from J, with 14 bases between. CDR3 length: 13 amino acids. CDR1 is MDHEN, CDR2 SYDVKM, per germline. The CDR3 DNA reads TGTGCCAGCAAAACACAGGGAACATACGAGCAGTACTTC. Translating gives CASKTQGTYEQYF.

J is TRBJ2-1 and V is TRBV7-9; D possibly corresponds to TRBD1 (5 bases). CDR1 and CDR2 from the germline V gene are SEHNR and FQNEAQ (reference sequence). Deletions cut 3 bases from V and 5 bases from J, with 20 bases between. The CDR3 totals 17 residues. CDR3 in amino acids: CASSFSHQGASHNEQFF. DNA for the CDR3: TGTGCCAGCAGCTTTTCCCATCAGGGTGCGTCCCACAATGAGCAGTTCTTC.

The rearrangement links TRBV21-1 to TRBJ2-7; TRBD1, the table's D call, lacks a check against the DNA. TRBV21-1 is classified as a pseudogene. The CDR3 has 17 amino acids. The CDR3 nucleotides read TGTGCCAGCAGCAATCGGCCTCAGCCTCTTCCCCTTCGCGAGCAGTACTTC. This translates into CASSNRPQPLPLREQYF.